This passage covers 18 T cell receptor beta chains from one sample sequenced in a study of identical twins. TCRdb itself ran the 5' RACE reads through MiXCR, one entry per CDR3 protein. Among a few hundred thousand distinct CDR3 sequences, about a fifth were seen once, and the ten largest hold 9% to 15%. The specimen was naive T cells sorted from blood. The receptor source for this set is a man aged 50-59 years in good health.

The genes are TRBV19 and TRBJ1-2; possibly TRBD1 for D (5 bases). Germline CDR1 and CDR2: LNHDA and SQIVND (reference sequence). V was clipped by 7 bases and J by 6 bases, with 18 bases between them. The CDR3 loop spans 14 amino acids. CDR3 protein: CASTPRERVHGYTF. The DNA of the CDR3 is TGTGCCAGTACCCCCAGGGAGAGGGTCCATGGCTACACCTTC.

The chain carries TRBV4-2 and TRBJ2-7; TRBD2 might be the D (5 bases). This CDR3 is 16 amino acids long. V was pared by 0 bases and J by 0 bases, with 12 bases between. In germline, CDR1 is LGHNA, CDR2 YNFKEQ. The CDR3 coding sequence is TGTGCCAGCAGCCAAGATGCATTAGCGTTCTCCTACGAGCAGTACTTC. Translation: CASSQDALAFSYEQYF.

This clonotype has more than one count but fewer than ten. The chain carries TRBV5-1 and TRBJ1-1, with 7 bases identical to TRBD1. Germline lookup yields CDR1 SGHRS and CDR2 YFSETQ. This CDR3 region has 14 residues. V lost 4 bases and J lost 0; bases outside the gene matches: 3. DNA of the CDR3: TGCGCCAGCAGCAAGGGGACAGTGAACACTGAAGCTTTCTTT. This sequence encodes CASSKGTVNTEAFF.

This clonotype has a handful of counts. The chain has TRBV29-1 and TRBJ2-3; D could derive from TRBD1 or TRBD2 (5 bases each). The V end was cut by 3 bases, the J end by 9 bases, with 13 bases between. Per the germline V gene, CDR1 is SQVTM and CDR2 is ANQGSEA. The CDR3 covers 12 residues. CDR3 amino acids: CSVEGDPQTQYF. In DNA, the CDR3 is TGCAGCGTTGAGGGGGACCCCCAGACGCAGTATTTT.

Here the CDR3 DNA reads TGTGCCAGCAGCTTGGCCAGGGAGTTCGAGCAGTACTTC. Protein product: CASSLAREFEQYF. The chain couples TRBV5-5 to TRBJ2-7; the D gene could be TRBD1 or TRBD2 (5 bases each). CDR1 and CDR2 from the germline V gene are SGHKS and YYEKEE (reference sequence). V lost 0 bases to trimming and J lost 6 bases, with 10 bases between them. This CDR3 is built from 13 residues.

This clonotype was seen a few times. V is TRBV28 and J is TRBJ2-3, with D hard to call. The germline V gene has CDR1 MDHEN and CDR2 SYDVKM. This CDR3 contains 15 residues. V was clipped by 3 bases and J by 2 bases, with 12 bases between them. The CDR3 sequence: CASSFLSETTDTQYF. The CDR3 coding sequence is TGTGCCAGCAGTTTTTTATCAGAGACCACAGATACGCAGTATTTT.

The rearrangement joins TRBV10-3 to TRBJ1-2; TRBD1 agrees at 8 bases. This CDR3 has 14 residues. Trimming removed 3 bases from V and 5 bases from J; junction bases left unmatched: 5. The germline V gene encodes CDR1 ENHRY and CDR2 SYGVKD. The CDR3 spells CAISDSGTGYGYTF. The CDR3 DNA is TGTGCCATCAGTGATTCCGGGACAGGTTATGGCTACACCTTC.

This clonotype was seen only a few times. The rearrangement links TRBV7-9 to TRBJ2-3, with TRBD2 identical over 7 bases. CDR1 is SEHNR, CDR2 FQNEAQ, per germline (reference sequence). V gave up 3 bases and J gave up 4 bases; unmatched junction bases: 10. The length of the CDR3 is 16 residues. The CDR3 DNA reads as TGTGCCAGCAGCTTCACATCTAGCGGCCTCGCAGATACGCAGTATTTT. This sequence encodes CASSFTSSGLADTQYF.

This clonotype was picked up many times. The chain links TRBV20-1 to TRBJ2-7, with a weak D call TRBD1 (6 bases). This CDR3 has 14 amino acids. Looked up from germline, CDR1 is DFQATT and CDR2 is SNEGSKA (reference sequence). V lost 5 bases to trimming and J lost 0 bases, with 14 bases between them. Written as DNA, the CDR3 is TGCAGTGCTGCAGGACAGATAAGCTCCTACGAGCAGTACTTC. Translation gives CSAAGQISSYEQYF.

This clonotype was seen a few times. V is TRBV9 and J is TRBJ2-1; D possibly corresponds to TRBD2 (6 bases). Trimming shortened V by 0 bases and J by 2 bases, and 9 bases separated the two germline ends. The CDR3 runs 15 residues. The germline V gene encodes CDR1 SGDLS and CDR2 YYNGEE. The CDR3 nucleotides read TGTGCCAGCAGCGTAGTTGGGGGGACCTACAATGAGCAGTTCTTC. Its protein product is CASSVVGGTYNEQFF.

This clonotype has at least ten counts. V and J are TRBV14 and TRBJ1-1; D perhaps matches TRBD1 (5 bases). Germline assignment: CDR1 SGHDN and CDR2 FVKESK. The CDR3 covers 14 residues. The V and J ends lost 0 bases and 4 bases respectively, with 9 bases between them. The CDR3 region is CASSQEGPLTEAFF. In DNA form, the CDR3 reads TGTGCCAGCAGCCAAGAGGGACCGCTCACTGAAGCTTTCTTT.

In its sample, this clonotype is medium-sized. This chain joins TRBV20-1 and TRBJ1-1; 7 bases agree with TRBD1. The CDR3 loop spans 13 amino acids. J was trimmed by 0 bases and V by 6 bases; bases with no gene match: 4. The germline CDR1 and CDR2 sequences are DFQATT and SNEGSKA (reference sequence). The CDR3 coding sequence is TGCAGTGCCCCACAGGGGTTGAACACTGAAGCTTTCTTT. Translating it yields CSAPQGLNTEAFF.

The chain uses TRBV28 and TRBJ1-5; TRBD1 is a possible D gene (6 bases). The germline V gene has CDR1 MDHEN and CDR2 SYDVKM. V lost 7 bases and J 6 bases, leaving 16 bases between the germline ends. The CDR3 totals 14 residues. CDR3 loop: CASTSQGFGQPQHF. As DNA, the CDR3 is TGTGCCAGCACCTCGCAGGGGTTTGGTCAGCCCCAGCATTTT.

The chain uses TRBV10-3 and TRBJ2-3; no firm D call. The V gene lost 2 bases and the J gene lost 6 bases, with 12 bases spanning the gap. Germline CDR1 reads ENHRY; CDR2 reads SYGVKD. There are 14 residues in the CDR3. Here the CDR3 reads CAISEAGLRDTQYF. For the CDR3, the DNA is TGTGCCATCAGTGAGGCTGGGTTACGGGATACGCAGTATTTT.

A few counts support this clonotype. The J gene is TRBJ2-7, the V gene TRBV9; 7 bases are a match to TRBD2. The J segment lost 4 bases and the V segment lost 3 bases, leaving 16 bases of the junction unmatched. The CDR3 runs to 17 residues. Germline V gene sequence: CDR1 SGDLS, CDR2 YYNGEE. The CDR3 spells CASSGSARASGLYEQYF. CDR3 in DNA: TGTGCCAGCAGCGGGAGTGCTAGGGCTAGCGGACTATACGAGCAGTACTTC.

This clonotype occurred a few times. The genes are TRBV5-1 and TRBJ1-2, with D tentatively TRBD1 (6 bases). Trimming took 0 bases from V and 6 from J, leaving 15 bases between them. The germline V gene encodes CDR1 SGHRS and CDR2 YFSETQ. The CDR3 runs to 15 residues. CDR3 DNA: TGCGCCAGCAGCTTGGAACAGGGACTCTCCCATGGCTACACCTTC. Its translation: CASSLEQGLSHGYTF. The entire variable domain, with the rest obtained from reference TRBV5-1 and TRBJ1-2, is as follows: KAGVTQTPRYLIKTRGQQVTLSCSPISGHRSVSWYQQTPGQGLQFLFEYFSETQRNKGNFPGRFSGRQFSNSRSEMNVSTLELGDSALYLCASSLEQGLSHGYTFGSGTRLTVV.

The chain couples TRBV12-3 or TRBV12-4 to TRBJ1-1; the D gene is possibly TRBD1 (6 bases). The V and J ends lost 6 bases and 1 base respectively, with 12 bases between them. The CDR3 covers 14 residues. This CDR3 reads CASRPQTGNTEAFF. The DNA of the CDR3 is TGTGCCAGCAGACCGCAGACAGGGAACACTGAAGCTTTCTTT.

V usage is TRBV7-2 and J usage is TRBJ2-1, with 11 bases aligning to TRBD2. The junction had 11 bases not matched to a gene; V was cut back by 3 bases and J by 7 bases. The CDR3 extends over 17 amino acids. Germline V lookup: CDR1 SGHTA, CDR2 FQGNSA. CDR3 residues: CASSFALAGGPVNEQFF. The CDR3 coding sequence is TGTGCCAGCAGCTTTGCGTTAGCGGGGGGGCCCGTTAATGAGCAGTTCTTC. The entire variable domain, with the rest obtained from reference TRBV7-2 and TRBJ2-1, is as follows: GAGVSQSPSNKVTEKGKDVELRCDPISGHTALYWYRQSLGQGLEFLIYFQGNSAPDKSGLPSDRFSAERTGGSVSTLTIQRTQQEDSAVYLCASSFALAGGPVNEQFFGPGTRLTVL.